This is a list of T cell receptor beta chains from one sample in a study of molecular identifiers for immune sequencing clone quantification. TCRdb independently ran MiXCR on the PCR reads; one entry per CDR3 protein. The repertoire holds approximately 670,000 distinct CDR3 sequences, with 15% to 20% as singletons. Source material: naive CD8+ T cells from blood, with Jurkat cell RNA spiked in. The receptors shown here come from a human donor in good health. Some libraries in this study had Jurkat cell RNA spiked in. Each CDR3 is given with its conserved first and last residue. The D gene is left open where the match is weak. Expanded clones get a size class; other rows say once, few or many, or leave the size out.

cdr3_aa,cdr3_nt,clone_size,d_call,v_call,j_call
CASSLGPLGQYNELFF,TGCGCCAGCAGCTTGGGGCCCCTGGGACAGTATAATGAGCTGTTCTTC,.,TRBD1,TRBV5-1,TRBJ2-1
CASQQTSELFYEQYF,TGTGCCAGTCAGCAAACTAGCGAACTGTTCTACGAGCAGTACTTC,.,TRBD2,TRBV6-1,TRBJ2-7
CASSFLTGVTDTQYF,TGTGCCAGCAGCTTCTTGACAGGGGTTACAGATACGCAGTATTTT,few,TRBD1,TRBV7-9,TRBJ2-3
CASSLQGGENTIYF,TGTGCCAGCAGCTTACAGGGAGGGGAAAACACCATATATTTT,many,.,TRBV13,TRBJ1-3
CAWSPGGAGLSPLHF,TGTGCCTGGAGCCCGGGTGGGGCAGGGCTTTCACCCCTCCACTTT,.,.,TRBV30,TRBJ1-6
CASSSARVENYMNTEAFF,TGTGCCAGTAGTTCCGCGAGGGTGGAGAATTACATGAACACTGAAGCTTTCTTT,many,.,TRBV19,TRBJ1-1
CASSARGGRQETQYF,TGTGCCAGCAGTGCCCGCGGGGGGCGGCAAGAGACCCAGTACTTC,few,TRBD2,TRBV27,TRBJ2-5
CASGQEWSGGNQPQHF,TGCGCCAGCGGCCAAGAATGGTCGGGAGGCAATCAGCCCCAGCATTTT,.,.,TRBV4-3,TRBJ1-5
CASSAGVSSYEQYF,TGTGCCAGCAGTGCAGGGGTAAGCTCCTACGAGCAGTACTTC,.,.,TRBV2,TRBJ2-7
CASSLDLGGISSGYTF,TGTGCCAGCAGCTTAGATTTGGGTGGCATCTCGTCCGGCTACACCTTC,.,.,TRBV11-2,TRBJ1-2
CAITAGGQAFF,TGTGCCATCACTGCAGGGGGCCAAGCTTTCTTT,.,TRBD1,TRBV10-3,TRBJ1-1
CASSFVGSYEQYF,TGTGCCAGCAGTTTTGTCGGCTCCTACGAGCAGTACTTC,.,.,TRBV27,TRBJ2-7
CASSMSWTGYADTQYF,TGTGCCAGTAGTATGTCATGGACAGGGTACGCAGATACGCAGTATTTT,many,TRBD1,TRBV19,TRBJ2-3
CASMKGQGMGTQYF,TGTGCCAGCATGAAGGGACAGGGGATGGGGACCCAGTACTTC,few,TRBD1,TRBV2,TRBJ2-5
CASRATGLLGVTDTQYF,TGTGCCAGCAGAGCAACCGGGCTTCTTGGAGTCACAGATACGCAGTATTTT,many,.,TRBV28,TRBJ2-3
CASSLDWGEQFF,TGTGCCAGCAGCTTAGATTGGGGTGAGCAGTTCTTC,few,.,TRBV11-2,TRBJ2-1
CASSLGSAVEEQYF,TGTGCCAGCAGTTTAGGAAGCGCTGTGGAAGAGCAGTACTTC,many,.,TRBV12-3/TRBV12-4,TRBJ2-7
CASSVGGSGLEAFF,TGTGCCAGCAGCGTCGGGGGGTCTGGGTTAGAAGCTTTCTTT,.,.,TRBV9,TRBJ1-1
CASSSLAHEQFF,TGTGCCAGCAGCTCTCTAGCGCATGAGCAGTTCTTC,many,.,TRBV7-9,TRBJ2-1
CATSTGLAGGTDTQYF,TGTGCCACCAGCACTGGACTAGCGGGGGGCACAGATACGCAGTATTTT,many,TRBD2,TRBV15,TRBJ2-3
CASSSICGEQYF,TGTGCCAGCAGCTCTATCTGTGGCGAGCAGTACTTC,.,.,TRBV6-2/TRBV6-3,TRBJ2-7
CSAREGAGVSYEQYF,TGCAGTGCTAGGGAGGGGGCCGGGGTCTCCTACGAGCAGTACTTC,many,.,TRBV20-1,TRBJ2-7
CASVDSPLSGANVLTF,TGTGCCAGCGTGGACAGTCCTCTCTCTGGGGCCAACGTCCTGACTTTC,few,.,TRBV28,TRBJ2-6
CASSTPMGQLYEQYF,TGTGCCAGTAGTACCCCTATGGGACAGCTCTACGAGCAGTACTTC,many,TRBD1,TRBV19,TRBJ2-7
CASSQDPGGPTGELFF,TGTGCCAGCAGCCAAGACCCGGGAGGTCCGACCGGGGAGCTGTTTTTT,few,TRBD2,TRBV4-2,TRBJ2-2
CASSYALDMWFF,TGTGCCAGCAGTTACGCCCTAGATATGTGGTTCTTC,many,.,TRBV6-5,TRBJ2-1
CASSLGHSGGAGTGELFF,TGTGCCAGCAGCTTAGGCCACAGCGGGGGCGCTGGGACCGGGGAGCTGTTTTTT,.,TRBD2,TRBV7-8,TRBJ2-2
CASSESTGLAVEQFF,TGCGCCAGCAGTGAGTCGACGGGACTAGCGGTCGAGCAGTTCTTC,.,TRBD2,TRBV10-2,TRBJ2-1
CASSTRQTRGGMNTEAFF,TGTGCCAGTAGTACCCGACAGACAAGAGGGGGGATGAACACTGAAGCTTTCTTT,few,.,TRBV19,TRBJ1-1
CASSRAGTADTQYF,TGTGCCAGCAGCCGAGCGGGGACCGCAGATACGCAGTATTTT,.,TRBD2,TRBV9,TRBJ2-3
CASSSHSSTDTQYF,TGTGCCAGCAGCTCGCATTCTAGCACAGATACGCAGTATTTT,many,.,TRBV7-9,TRBJ2-3
CSVEHPSSYEQYF,TGCAGCGTTGAACACCCCTCCTCCTACGAGCAGTACTTC,few,.,TRBV29-1,TRBJ2-7
CSATGTDSPQETQYF,TGCAGTGCTACCGGGACTGACTCCCCCCAAGAGACCCAGTACTTC,few,.,TRBV20-1,TRBJ2-5
CSLLGDYGYTF,TGCAGCCTCCTTGGGGACTATGGCTACACCTTC,many,.,TRBV29-1,TRBJ1-2
CASSQTLWSPLHF,TGTGCCTCTTCACAGACGTTGTGGTCACCCCTCCACTTT,many,.,TRBV19,TRBJ1-6
CASTEMGTEAFF,TGTGCCAGCACAGAGATGGGCACTGAAGCTTTCTTT,many,.,TRBV21-1,TRBJ1-1
CASSLVVPNEQFF,TGTGCCAGCAGCTTGGTCGTTCCGAATGAGCAGTTCTTC,many,.,TRBV5-6,TRBJ2-1
CASSYTRQRQSYEQYF,TGTGCCAGCAGTTATACCCGACAGCGCCAATCCTACGAGCAGTACTTC,.,.,TRBV6-2/TRBV6-3,TRBJ2-7
CATRGTGAETQYF,TGTGCCACCAGAGGGACAGGGGCAGAGACCCAGTACTTC,few,TRBD1,TRBV15,TRBJ2-5
CASSHTDSEYF,TGTGCCAGCAGTCACACGGACAGTGAGTATTTT,many,.,TRBV6-2/TRBV6-3,TRBJ2-3
CASQLTDGPMNTEAFF,TGTGCCAGTCAATTGACGGACGGTCCGATGAACACTGAAGCTTTCTTT,many,.,TRBV19,TRBJ1-1
CASSYSSDTEAFF,TGTGCCAGCAGTTACTCGTCGGACACTGAAGCTTTCTTT,many,.,TRBV6-5,TRBJ1-1
CASRFPGQGDGYTF,TGTGCCAGCAGATTTCCGGGACAAGGCGATGGCTACACCTTC,.,.,TRBV5-5,TRBJ1-2
CASSSPDRLSPDTQYF,TGTGCCAGCAGTTCACCGGATAGACTCTCCCCAGATACGCAGTATTTT,many,.,TRBV6-2/TRBV6-3,TRBJ2-3
CASSHEDRIETYEQYF,TGTGCCAGCAGCCATGAGGACAGGATAGAAACCTACGAGCAGTACTTC,many,TRBD1,TRBV16,TRBJ2-7
CASSAGLAMDEQFF,TGTGCCAGCAGCGCGGGACTAGCGATGGATGAGCAGTTCTTC,few,TRBD2,TRBV7-6,TRBJ2-1
CASRLPPGSEAFF,TGTGCCAGTAGGCTTCCTCCGGGATCTGAAGCTTTCTTT,many,.,TRBV19,TRBJ1-1
CASSPGLAGGVAKNIQYF,TGTGCCAGCAGCCCGGGACTAGCGGGGGGAGTAGCCAAAAACATTCAGTACTTC,many,TRBD2,TRBV7-6,TRBJ2-4
CASSPAWGQGTYEQYF,TGCGCCAGCAGCCCAGCTTGGGGACAGGGGACATACGAGCAGTACTTC,.,TRBD1,TRBV4-1,TRBJ2-7
CASSTWTSGGTDTQYF,TGTGCCAGCAGCACTTGGACTAGCGGGGGAACAGATACGCAGTATTTT,few,TRBD2,TRBV7-9,TRBJ2-3
CASSPGTGRNQPQHF,TGTGCCAGCAGTCCCGGGACAGGGAGAAATCAGCCCCAGCATTTT,many,TRBD1,TRBV6-5,TRBJ1-5
CASIQEAGPRQPQHF,TGTGCCAGCATCCAGGAAGCGGGGCCCCGGCAGCCCCAGCATTTT,many,.,TRBV28,TRBJ1-5
CASSFWDLFGGNTIYF,TGTGCCAGCAGCTTTTGGGACCTCTTCGGAGGAAACACCATATATTTT,many,.,TRBV5-6,TRBJ1-3